Listed here are 8 T cell receptor beta chains from one sample, sequenced in a study of T cell responses to AZD1222 COVID-19 vaccine. Measured with immunoSEQ multiplex PCR; TCRdb has only the in-frame clones, and not every one. The table records 150,000 to 200,000 clones, around 90% of them present only once. This specimen consisted of peripheral blood, obtained 28 days after the second dose of the MenACWY control vaccine. The receptors originated from an adult who received the MenACWY meningococcal vaccine as a control.

This clone was recorded once. This CDR3 is CASSSLQGNTEAFF. CDR3 DNA sequence: TGCGCCAGCAGCAGCCTACAGGGGAACACTGAAGCTTTCTTT. V gene TRBV5-1 combines with J gene TRBJ1-1; possibly TRBD1 for D (6 bases). The ends were cut back, 4 bases at V and 1 base at J, with 11 bases in the middle. Germline CDR1 is SGHRS and CDR2 is YFSETQ. This CDR3 has 14 residues. Complete variable domain (other parts from reference TRBV5-1 and TRBJ1-1): KAGVTQTPRYLIKTRGQQVTLSCSPISGHRSVSWYQQTPGQGLQFLFEYFSETQRNKGNFPGRFSGRQFSNSRSEMNVSTLELGDSALYLCASSSLQGNTEAFFGQGTRLTVV.

The genes are TRBV7-2 and TRBJ1-2; D gene unclear. The germline gives CDR1 SGHTA, CDR2 FQGNSA. This CDR3 has 12 amino acids. Trimming left V 5 bases short and J 3 bases short, with 7 bases between. The CDR3 bases are TGTGCCAGCAGCCTCAATTACTATGGCTACACCTTC. Its protein product is CASSLNYYGYTF.

The gene calls are TRBV7-9 and TRBJ1-4, with D perhaps TRBD1 (5 bases). Germline V CDR1 and CDR2: SEHNR, FQNEAQ (reference sequence). The CDR3 is 15 amino acids. V was clipped by 5 bases and J by 8 bases, with 18 bases between them. The CDR3 DNA follows: TGTGCCAGCAGCCCCTCATCGGGGCTACCGGAAAAACTGTTTTTT. Residues: CASSPSSGLPEKLFF.

This chain connects TRBV5-6 to TRBJ1-1; a weak D match, TRBD1 (5 bases). The CDR3 length is 14 residues. CDR1 and CDR2 (germline): SGHDT, YYEEEE. The V and J ends lost 1 base and 4 bases respectively, with 11 bases between them. CDR3 loop: CASSLFSGTTEAFF. CDR3 nucleotide sequence: TGTGCCAGCAGCTTGTTTTCAGGGACCACTGAAGCTTTCTTT.

The V gene is TRBV28, the J gene TRBJ1-3, with D unclear. The CDR3 is made up of 16 amino acids. Germline values: CDR1 MDHEN, CDR2 SYDVKM. Trimming took 4 bases from V and 0 from J, leaving 13 bases between them. Here the CDR3 DNA reads TGTGCCAGCAGTTCCGATGGACGGGGCTCTGGAAACACCATATATTTT. Translation gives CASSSDGRGSGNTIYF.

The DNA of the CDR3 is TGTGCCAGCAGTTTCTGGCGGACCCTACGGGGGGAGCAGTACTTC. This sequence encodes CASSFWRTLRGEQYF. The chain carries TRBV28 and TRBJ2-7, with D perhaps matching TRBD2 (6 bases). From germline, CDR1 is MDHEN and CDR2 SYDVKM. Trimming stripped 3 bases from V and 7 bases from J, with 19 bases between. The CDR3 loop spans 15 amino acids.

The rearrangement joins TRBV29-1 to TRBJ2-7; D perhaps matches TRBD1 (6 bases). Trimming removed 2 bases at V and 3 bases at J, with 11 bases between. From germline, CDR1 is SQVTM and CDR2 ANQGSEA. This CDR3 has 13 residues. In DNA, the CDR3 is TGCAGCGTTGAAAGCGGACAGTTCTACGAGCAGTACTTC. Protein product: CSVESGQFYEQYF.

V and J are TRBV21-1 and TRBJ2-3; the table's D call TRBD2 went unverified against the DNA. TRBV21-1 is noted as a pseudogene. The CDR3 runs to 17 residues. The CDR3 coding sequence is TGTGCCAGCAGCAAAGAGTCGAAGGAGCGGGAGTCCGATACGCAGTATTTT. Translated: CASSKESKERESDTQYF.